This T cell receptor beta chain was recorded in a study of cytomegalovirus exposure and HLA in healthy donors. Study conclusions and caveats: Later, an analysis found that common viral pathogens appeared to be linked with several of the most significant clusters. Later analysis associated a missense DCLRE1C variant with TCR beta V- and J-gene trimming. A later analysis showed TCR association rates differing by HLA locus, peaking at DRB1 and lowest at HLA-C.

The PCR contained 60 Vbeta and 13 Jbeta primers. Only in-frame clones appear in the TCRdb table, and some are missing; sequencing was by immunoSEQ multiplex PCR. The sample has 150,000 to 200,000 clones, about 81% seen once; the top ten hold approximately 1%. About this clone itself: Its antigen is unidentified.

V lost 10 bases and J 8 bases, leaving 17 bases between the germline ends. Germline V CDR1 and CDR2: SNHLY, FYNNEI. This CDR3 spans 13 amino acids. This clonotype was obtained from a girl aged 2-15 years in good health and CMV-seropositive. Material: PBMCs. The rearrangement links TRBV2 to TRBJ1-4, with D perhaps TRBD1 (5 bases). Here the CDR3 DNA reads TGTGCCACCCATAGGGCAGGGTGGGAAAAACTGTTTTTT. This encodes CATHRAGWEKLFF.